Below are 26 T cell receptor beta chains sequenced from a single sample in a study of blood T cell repertoires in COVID-19. Sequencing was performed with immunoSEQ multiplex PCR; in TCRdb, only in-frame clones are kept and a portion is missing. Found here are under 350,000 clones, 80% to 90% of them singletons; the top ten hold approximately 4%. Source material: PBMCs or T cells enriched from blood (not recorded which). The receptors stem from a woman aged 40-49 years with acute COVID-19.

CDR3 nucleotides: TGTGCCACCAGTCCGACAGGGGGTATCACTGAAGCTTTCTTT. It encodes CATSPTGGITEAFF. The chain links TRBV15 to TRBJ1-1; 9 nucleotides align to TRBD1. Germline CDR1 reads LNHNV; CDR2 reads YYDKDF (reference sequence). Germline trimming cut 6 bases from V and 4 bases from J; bases unmatched to any gene: 6. CDR3 length: 14 residues.

The CDR3 sequence: CASSQNRWQGNTGELFF. DNA for the CDR3: TGCGCCAGCAGTCAAAACCGATGGCAGGGGAACACCGGGGAGCTGTTTTTT. The chain employs TRBV23-1 and TRBJ2-2; possibly TRBD1 for D (5 bases). TRBV23-1 is reported as an ORF; its role is uncertain. The germline V and J ends were trimmed by 2 bases and 1 base, with 14 bases remaining between them. The CDR3 is made up of 17 amino acids.

The chain has TRBV7-8 and TRBJ2-4, with 10 bases matching TRBD2. Germline V gene data show CDR1 as SGHVS and CDR2 as FQNEAQ. The V segment lost 0 bases and the J segment 2 bases; nucleotides outside the gene matches: 7. This CDR3 has 18 residues. The CDR3 DNA sequence: TGTGCCAGCAGCTTAGCAAGGCTAGCGGGAGTTCCCAAAAACATTCAGTACTTC. This sequence encodes CASSLARLAGVPKNIQYF.

On this clone: Other DNA sequences from this sample encode an identical CDR3 as well. V usage is TRBV27 and J usage is TRBJ1-2, with 7 positions matching TRBD1. This CDR3 contains 14 residues. The V and J ends lost 2 bases and 6 bases, in that order; junction bases with no gene match: 6. Looked up from germline, CDR1 is MNHEY and CDR2 is SMNVEV (reference sequence). DNA of the CDR3: TGTGCCAGCAGTTTACGTTCAACAGGGGATGGCTACACCTTC. Its protein product is CASSLRSTGDGYTF.

CDR3 in DNA: TGTGCCAGCTCCGTTGGGGGGTCCCTAAATCAGCCCCAGCATTTT. It yields the protein CASSVGGSLNQPQHF. The chain uses TRBV18 and TRBJ1-5, with D possibly being TRBD1 (5 bases). Per germline, CDR1 KGHSH and CDR2 LQKENI. The CDR3 runs 15 residues. Trimming cost V 6 bases and J 4 bases, with 16 bases left between them.

The gene calls are TRBV23-1 and TRBJ1-3; D perhaps matches TRBD1 (5 bases). TRBV23-1 counts as an open reading frame of uncertain function. Trimming took off 0 bases at V and 2 bases at J, with 8 bases between the two ends. The CDR3 contains 15 residues. The CDR3 DNA reads TGCGCCAGCAGTCAATCGGGGGGGACTGGAAACACCATATATTTT. As protein: CASSQSGGTGNTIYF.

The chain employs TRBV19 and TRBJ1-1, with TRBD1 identical over 9 bases. V was clipped by 2 bases and J by 8 bases; unmatched bases: 9. CDR1 and CDR2 (germline): LNHDA, SQIVND (reference sequence). This CDR3 is built from 15 residues. The CDR3 loop is CASSITLQGASEAFF. CDR3 DNA sequence: TGTGCCAGTAGTATAACTTTACAGGGGGCTTCGGAAGCTTTCTTT.

This clone has just a few counts. The genes are TRBV18 and TRBJ2-2; D perhaps matches TRBD1 (5 bases). The length of the CDR3 is 15 residues. The germline V gene encodes CDR1 KGHSH and CDR2 LQKENI. Trimming left V 3 bases short and J 6 bases short, with 14 bases between. CDR3 DNA sequence: TGTGCCAGCTCACCCAGGGTTCAAGGGGCCGGGGAGCTGTTTTTT. It codes for CASSPRVQGAGELFF.

This clone was recorded only once. The V call is TRBV10-3, the J call TRBJ2-3; D remains unclear. There are 15 residues in the CDR3. With 3 bases removed from V and 2 bases from J, the gap between germline ends came to 12 bases. Germline CDR1 reads ENHRY; CDR2 reads SYGVKD. CDR3 coding DNA: TGTGCCATCAGTGAAGTGTCTATCTCCACAGATACGCAGTATTTT. It encodes CAISEVSISTDTQYF.

The V gene is TRBV3-1 (or the pseudogene TRBV3-2), the J gene TRBJ1-2, with 7 positions matching TRBD1. Unmatched junction bases numbered 6, after V lost 4 bases and J lost 1 base. Germline V gene lookup returns CDR1 LGHDT and CDR2 YNNKEL (reference sequence). The CDR3 length is 15 residues. The CDR3 DNA reads as TGTGCCAGCAGCCCCGTCCAGGGGGTTAACTATGGCTACACCTTC. Translating it yields CASSPVQGVNYGYTF.

The chain carries TRBV5-5 and TRBJ2-5, with 12 bases fitting TRBD1. CDR3 length: 15 residues. The V gene's germline CDR1 is SGHKS and CDR2 YYEKEE (reference sequence). V shed 3 bases and J 4 bases; nucleotides not matched to a gene: 4. CDR3 sequence (DNA): TGTGCCAGCAGCTACGGGACAGGGGGCTCAGAGACCCAGTACTTC. Protein product: CASSYGTGGSETQYF.

This chain connects TRBV2 to TRBJ2-1, with D hard to call. V shed 7 bases and J shed 0 bases, with 13 bases lying between them. Germline V gene data show CDR1 as SNHLY and CDR2 as FYNNEI. CDR3 size: 15 residues. The CDR3 sequence is CASTPSTGSYNEQFF. For the CDR3, the DNA is TGTGCCAGCACCCCAAGTACCGGCTCCTACAATGAGCAGTTCTTC.

This chain joins TRBV6-5 and TRBJ2-7; 8 positions agree with TRBD2. The CDR3 sequence is 15 residues long. V was pared by 6 bases and J by 4 bases, with 11 bases of the junction left unmatched. Per the germline V gene, CDR1 is MNHEY and CDR2 is SVGAGI. The CDR3 loop reads CASRKRDRGGYEQYF. Here the CDR3 DNA reads TGTGCCAGCAGAAAACGGGACCGGGGGGGGTACGAGCAGTACTTC.

This clone was detected only a few times. The V gene is TRBV6-2 or TRBV6-3, the J gene TRBJ1-1; no reliable D call. This CDR3 region has 15 residues. The ends were cut back, 1 base at V and 4 bases at J, with 13 bases in the middle. Germline CDR1 and CDR2: MNHEY and SVGEGT. This chain's CDR3 is CASSYFVTLSTEAFF. CDR3 sequence (DNA): TGTGCCAGCAGTTACTTTGTCACCCTCAGCACTGAAGCTTTCTTT.

The J gene is TRBJ1-3, the V gene TRBV18; the match to TRBD1 covers 8 bases. The CDR3 length is 15 residues. Looked up from germline, CDR1 is KGHSH and CDR2 is LQKENI. Trimming took 3 bases from V and 4 from J; bases not matched to a gene: 5. In DNA form, the CDR3 reads TGTGCCAGCTCACCCGGACAGGGCGGCGGAAACACCATATATTTT. The encoded protein is CASSPGQGGGNTIYF.

This chain uses TRBV4-3 with TRBJ1-1; D might be TRBD1 (5 bases). Trimming removed 1 base from V and 8 bases from J, with 11 bases in between. Germline V gives CDR1 LGHNA, CDR2 YSLEER. This CDR3 region has 13 residues. CDR3 bases: TGCGCCAGCAGCCAAGCCGTGACAGCGGAAGCTTTCTTT. It yields the protein CASSQAVTAEAFF.

CDR3 loop: CASSFQGKGVEDQPQHF. Written as DNA, the CDR3 is TGTGCCAGCAGTTTCCAGGGCAAGGGGGTTGAGGATCAGCCCCAGCATTTT. The chain links TRBV6-2 or TRBV6-3 to TRBJ1-5; perhaps TRBD1 as D (6 bases). CDR3 length: 17 amino acids. Trimming took off 4 bases at V and 5 bases at J, with 21 bases between the two ends. Germline CDR1 and CDR2: MNHEY and SVGEGT.

This clone turned up a few times. One junction end does not reproduce the germline sequence, and a read error may be involved. The chain couples TRBV4-1 to TRBJ2-1, with a tentative D call TRBD1 (5 bases). The germline V gene encodes CDR1 MGHRA and CDR2 YSYEKL. CDR3 length: 14 residues. DNA for the CDR3: TGCGCCAGCAGCCAAGAAGCGCCCCAATCCAGGGTCCTCTTC. The encoded protein is CASSQEAPQSRVLF.

This sequence joins TRBV28 and TRBJ2-1, with TRBD2 matching 13 bases. The CDR3 loop spans 16 amino acids. Germline V gene data show CDR1 as MDHEN and CDR2 as SYDVKM. J gave up 8 bases and V 5 bases, and 9 bases lay outside the gene matches. In DNA, the CDR3 is TGTGCCAGCAGTCCCTGGACTAGCGGGAGTTTCTATGAGCAGTTCTTC. Translating it yields CASSPWTSGSFYEQFF. Full variable domain (remainder filled in from reference TRBV28 and TRBJ2-1): DVKVTQSSRYLVKRTGEKVFLECVQDMDHENMFWYRQDPGLGLRLIYFSYDVKMKEKGDIPEGYSVSREKKERFSLILESASTNQTSMYLCASSPWTSGSFYEQFFGPGTRLTVL.

The table lists this clone with a count of one. The chain has TRBV10-3 and TRBJ1-6; D is uncertain. Trimming stripped 0 bases from V and 3 bases from J, with 6 bases between. Germline CDR1 ENHRY, CDR2 SYGVKD. This CDR3 contains 15 residues. The CDR3 protein is CAISESGFYNSPLHF. CDR3 nucleotide sequence: TGTGCCATCAGTGAGTCCGGGTTCTATAATTCACCCCTCCACTTT.

The chain carries TRBV6-2 or TRBV6-3 and TRBJ2-7; maybe TRBD1 (5 bases). V dropped 0 bases and J dropped 3 bases, with 18 bases sitting between them. This CDR3 has 17 amino acids. Germline CDR1 MNHEY, CDR2 SVGEGT. The DNA of the CDR3 is TGTGCCAGCAGTTACTCATATCACACGATAAGGGGCTACGAGCAGTACTTC. It translates to CASSYSYHTIRGYEQYF.

CDR3 nucleotides: TGTGCCAGTAGTATGTATATGTTGAATGAGCAGTTCTTC. Its protein product is CASSMYMLNEQFF. The chain recombines TRBV19 with TRBJ2-1; D is unresolved. The CDR3 totals 13 residues. V lost 3 bases to trimming and J lost 7 bases, with 10 bases between them. Germline-derived CDR1 and CDR2 are LNHDA and SQIVND (reference sequence).

The genes are TRBV18 and TRBJ1-1, with D unresolved. The germline gives CDR1 KGHSH, CDR2 LQKENI. V was pared by 0 bases and J by 1 base, with 12 bases between. This CDR3 has 16 residues. The CDR3 here is CASSPPGSNRNTEAFF. CDR3 nucleotide sequence: TGTGCCAGCTCACCACCCGGGAGTAACAGGAACACTGAAGCTTTCTTT. Full variable domain (outside the CDR3, taken from reference TRBV18 and TRBJ1-1): NAGVMQNPRHLVRRRGQEARLRCSPMKGHSHVYWYRQLPEEGLKFMVYLQKENIIDESGMPKERFSAEFPKEGPSILRIQQVVRGDSAAYFCASSPPGSNRNTEAFFGQGTRLTVV.

The V gene is TRBV3-1 (or the pseudogene TRBV3-2), the J gene TRBJ1-2; no definite D call. Per the germline V gene, CDR1 is LGHDT and CDR2 is YNNKEL (reference sequence). V lost 1 base and J lost 4, with 7 bases in between. The CDR3 covers 13 residues. The CDR3 bases are TGTGCCAGCAGCCAAGGGGCAGGCTATGGCTACACCTTC. Protein sequence: CASSQGAGYGYTF.

V and J are TRBV19 and TRBJ2-3; unclear D gene. This CDR3 contains 16 residues. Germline-derived CDR1 and CDR2 are LNHDA and SQIVND (reference sequence). V was trimmed by 3 bases and J by 0 bases, leaving 13 bases between them. In DNA, the CDR3 is TGTGCCAGTAGTATTGTTCCGGGTTCTAGCACAGATACGCAGTATTTT. This encodes CASSIVPGSSTDTQYF.

This chain connects TRBV24-1 to TRBJ2-3, with a weak D call TRBD1 (6 bases). From germline, CDR1 is KGHDR and CDR2 SFDVKD. The CDR3 loop spans 15 amino acids. V was trimmed by 4 bases and J by 4 bases, leaving 14 bases between them. CDR3 in DNA: TGTGCCACCAGTGAAGGACAGACATTGTCAGATACGCAGTATTTT. Its translation is CATSEGQTLSDTQYF.